Listed below are T cell receptor beta chains from one sample, sequenced in a study of cytomegalovirus exposure and HLA in healthy donors. Assay used: immunoSEQ multiplex PCR; TCRdb lists only in-frame clones, some missing. There are 130,000 or so clones in the sample; roughly 91% occur only once, and around 3.4% lies in the top ten. What was sequenced was PBMCs. The receptors were sampled from a man under 40 in good health and CMV-seronegative. The CDR3 runs from the conserved cysteine through the conserved F or W. Each record gives: D gene, J gene, clone size, V gene, CDR3 DNA, CDR3 protein. The D gene is left open where the match is weak. Some rows mark clone size as missing; the rest say once, few, many or name a class of expanded clone.

d_call: -
j_call: TRBJ2-7
clone_size: -
v_call: TRBV19
cdr3_nt: TGTGCCAGTAGTAACGGTGACAACTACGAGCAGTACTTC
cdr3_aa: CASSNGDNYEQYF

d_call: -
j_call: TRBJ1-2
clone_size: -
v_call: TRBV28
cdr3_nt: TGTGCCAGCAGCTCGGGAGGCAGTCTCTCCTATGGCTACACCTTC
cdr3_aa: CASSSGGSLSYGYTF

d_call: -
j_call: TRBJ2-3
clone_size: once
v_call: TRBV4-1
cdr3_nt: TGCGCCAGCAGCCAAAAGGGGGTCACAGATACGCAGTATTTT
cdr3_aa: CASSQKGVTDTQYF

d_call: TRBD1
j_call: TRBJ1-2
clone_size: -
v_call: TRBV29-1
cdr3_nt: TGCAGCGTTCAGACAGGGACTAACTATGGCTACACCTTC
cdr3_aa: CSVQTGTNYGYTF

d_call: TRBD1
j_call: TRBJ2-1
clone_size: -
v_call: TRBV7-2
cdr3_nt: TGTGCCAGCAGGGCCCCTGGGACAGATGAGCAGTTCTTC
cdr3_aa: CASRAPGTDEQFF

d_call: -
j_call: TRBJ1-5
clone_size: -
v_call: TRBV19
cdr3_nt: TGTGCCAGTAGTATCGGGGGGTCTCAGCCCCAGCATTTT
cdr3_aa: CASSIGGSQPQHF

d_call: TRBD1
j_call: TRBJ2-7
clone_size: -
v_call: TRBV15
cdr3_nt: TGTGCCACCAGCAGCATAGACAGGGGTACACTCTACGAGCAGTACTTC
cdr3_aa: CATSSIDRGTLYEQYF

d_call: -
j_call: TRBJ2-7
clone_size: -
v_call: TRBV5-4
cdr3_nt: TGTGCCAGCAGCCCGGCCGGGACAAGGTCCGACGAGCAGTACTTC
cdr3_aa: CASSPAGTRSDEQYF

d_call: -
j_call: TRBJ1-5
clone_size: -
v_call: TRBV7-2
cdr3_nt: TGTGCCAGCAGCTTAAGGCTAGGCGATCAGCCCCAGCATTTT
cdr3_aa: CASSLRLGDQPQHF

d_call: -
j_call: TRBJ1-4
clone_size: -
v_call: TRBV5-1
cdr3_nt: TGCGCCAGCAGCCCCCGGGGAAACTTGGACACTAATGAAAAACTGTTTTTT
cdr3_aa: CASSPRGNLDTNEKLFF

d_call: -
j_call: TRBJ1-2
clone_size: -
v_call: TRBV6-6
cdr3_nt: TGTGCCAGCAGCCAGGGGTACGACTATGGCTACACCTTC
cdr3_aa: CASSQGYDYGYTF

d_call: TRBD1
j_call: TRBJ1-5
clone_size: -
v_call: TRBV5-6
cdr3_nt: TGTGCCAGCAGCTTGGGGACAGGGTACTCGCCCCAGCATTTT
cdr3_aa: CASSLGTGYSPQHF

d_call: -
j_call: TRBJ2-2
clone_size: -
v_call: TRBV2
cdr3_nt: TGTGCCAGTCAACTTGAGAACACCGGGGAGCTGTTTTTT
cdr3_aa: CASQLENTGELFF

d_call: -
j_call: TRBJ1-5
clone_size: few
v_call: TRBV12-1
cdr3_nt: TGTGCCAGGACAGGCGGGGGCGGAAATCAGCCCCAGCATTTT
cdr3_aa: CARTGGGGNQPQHF

d_call: -
j_call: TRBJ2-7
clone_size: once
v_call: TRBV19
cdr3_nt: TGTGCCAGTAGTAAGGGTTTCGGAGGGTTAGCCTACGAGCAGTACTTC
cdr3_aa: CASSKGFGGLAYEQYF

d_call: -
j_call: TRBJ2-2
clone_size: -
v_call: TRBV7-9
cdr3_nt: TGTGCCAGCAGTTTCGGGGGGCCGGACACCGGGGAGCTGTTTTTT
cdr3_aa: CASSFGGPDTGELFF

d_call: -
j_call: TRBJ1-1
clone_size: -
v_call: TRBV7-2
cdr3_nt: TGTGCCAGCAGCCCCGCTGGACAGATGAACACTGAAGCTTTCTTT
cdr3_aa: CASSPAGQMNTEAFF

d_call: -
j_call: TRBJ1-5
clone_size: -
v_call: TRBV6-6
cdr3_nt: TGTGCCAGCAGTTTCGACATATATCAGCCCCAGCATTTT
cdr3_aa: CASSFDIYQPQHF

d_call: TRBD1
j_call: TRBJ1-6
clone_size: -
v_call: TRBV5-4
cdr3_nt: TGTGCCAGCAGCTTGGAGACAGGGGGGTCACCCCTCCACTTT
cdr3_aa: CASSLETGGSPLHF

d_call: -
j_call: TRBJ1-2
clone_size: few
v_call: TRBV5-1
cdr3_nt: TGCGCCAGCAGCCAGGGGCCGGATGACTATGGCTACACCTTC
cdr3_aa: CASSQGPDDYGYTF

d_call: -
j_call: TRBJ2-7
clone_size: -
v_call: TRBV7-8
cdr3_nt: TGTGCCAGCAGCTTATCTCAGAACAACGAGCAGTACTTC
cdr3_aa: CASSLSQNNEQYF

d_call: -
j_call: TRBJ1-1
clone_size: -
v_call: TRBV9
cdr3_nt: TGTGCCAGCAACCTAAGGGGGAACACTGAAGCTTTCTTT
cdr3_aa: CASNLRGNTEAFF

d_call: TRBD1
j_call: TRBJ2-7
clone_size: -
v_call: TRBV9
cdr3_nt: TGTGCCAGCAGCCTGGCGGGACAGGGCTACGAGCAGTACTTC
cdr3_aa: CASSLAGQGYEQYF

d_call: TRBD1
j_call: TRBJ2-7
clone_size: once
v_call: TRBV5-1
cdr3_nt: TGCGCCAGCAGCCGTTTAGGACAGGGGTCTCACGAGCAGTACTTC
cdr3_aa: CASSRLGQGSHEQYF

d_call: TRBD1
j_call: TRBJ1-2
clone_size: -
v_call: TRBV27
cdr3_nt: TGTGCCAGCAGTTTAAAAGTCGACAGGGCTGGCTACACCTTC
cdr3_aa: CASSLKVDRAGYTF

d_call: TRBD1
j_call: TRBJ1-5
clone_size: -
v_call: TRBV18
cdr3_nt: TGTGCCAGCTCACCGGGACAGGGTCATCAGCCCCAGCATTTT
cdr3_aa: CASSPGQGHQPQHF

d_call: -
j_call: TRBJ1-1
clone_size: -
v_call: TRBV10-1
cdr3_nt: TGCGCCAGCAGTGAGAGAGGGAACACTGAAGCTTTCTTT
cdr3_aa: CASSERGNTEAFF

d_call: TRBD1
j_call: TRBJ1-2
clone_size: -
v_call: TRBV18
cdr3_nt: TGTGCCAGCTCACCTACCATGGACAGGGTGCTGAGTCGCTACACCTTC
cdr3_aa: CASSPTMDRVLSRYTF

d_call: -
j_call: TRBJ1-5
clone_size: -
v_call: TRBV4-2
cdr3_nt: TGTGCCAGCAGCTTGCTTAGTAGCAATCAGCCCCAGCATTTT
cdr3_aa: CASSLLSSNQPQHF

d_call: -
j_call: TRBJ1-2
clone_size: -
v_call: TRBV14
cdr3_nt: TGTGCCAGCAGCCAAGAACTGGGGGGTTTTGGCTACACCTTC
cdr3_aa: CASSQELGGFGYTF

d_call: TRBD1
j_call: TRBJ1-5
clone_size: -
v_call: TRBV7-3
cdr3_nt: TGTGCCAGCAGGATAAAGACAGGGACGAATCAGCCCCAGCATTTT
cdr3_aa: CASRIKTGTNQPQHF

d_call: -
j_call: TRBJ1-2
clone_size: -
v_call: TRBV25-1
cdr3_nt: TGTGCCAGCAGTGAAAGGGAGCACTATGGCTACACCTTC
cdr3_aa: CASSEREHYGYTF

d_call: -
j_call: TRBJ1-2
clone_size: few
v_call: TRBV6-6
cdr3_nt: TGTGCCAGCACCCCCTCGGTTAACTATGGCTACACCTTC
cdr3_aa: CASTPSVNYGYTF

d_call: TRBD2
j_call: TRBJ2-3
clone_size: few
v_call: TRBV2
cdr3_nt: TGTGCCAGCAGTTTAGCGGGGGGGCCTAAACAGTATTTT
cdr3_aa: CASSLAGGPKQYF

d_call: -
j_call: TRBJ1-2
clone_size: -
v_call: TRBV2
cdr3_nt: TGTGCCAGCAGTGAACTAAGGAGTGGCTATGGCTACACCTTC
cdr3_aa: CASSELRSGYGYTF

d_call: -
j_call: TRBJ1-2
clone_size: -
v_call: TRBV5-4
cdr3_nt: TGTGCCAGCAGCTTGGACAGCTATGGCTACACCTTC
cdr3_aa: CASSLDSYGYTF

d_call: -
j_call: TRBJ2-5
clone_size: -
v_call: TRBV28
cdr3_nt: TGTGCCAGCAGTTCCGGGACAGAGACCCAGTACTTC
cdr3_aa: CASSSGTETQYF

d_call: -
j_call: TRBJ2-3
clone_size: -
v_call: TRBV18
cdr3_nt: TGTGCCAGCTCTCCTCTTGACAGGGATACGCAGTATTTT
cdr3_aa: CASSPLDRDTQYF

d_call: TRBD1
j_call: TRBJ1-1
clone_size: -
v_call: TRBV5-1
cdr3_nt: TGCGCCAGCAGCTTGGGCCAGGGGGCTGGTGAAGCTTTCTTT
cdr3_aa: CASSLGQGAGEAFF

d_call: -
j_call: TRBJ1-6
clone_size: once
v_call: TRBV15
cdr3_nt: TGTGCCACCAGCCGGAGGGGAGCGCAATTGAGTTCACCCCTCCACTTT
cdr3_aa: CATSRRGAQLSSPLHF

d_call: -
j_call: TRBJ2-7
clone_size: -
v_call: TRBV20-1
cdr3_nt: TGCAGTGCCGATACGAACAGGGTCCTTATTTTC
cdr3_aa: CSADTNRVLIF

d_call: -
j_call: TRBJ2-1
clone_size: -
v_call: TRBV25-1
cdr3_nt: TGTGCCAGCAGTGAACGAGGGATCAGTTACAATGAGCAGTTCTTC
cdr3_aa: CASSERGISYNEQFF

d_call: -
j_call: TRBJ1-5
clone_size: few
v_call: TRBV6-5
cdr3_nt: TGTGCCAGCAGTTACACAGGCCAGGAGCCCCAGCATTTT
cdr3_aa: CASSYTGQEPQHF

d_call: -
j_call: TRBJ2-2
clone_size: -
v_call: TRBV5-1
cdr3_nt: TGCGCCAGCAGCTTCCAAGGGGGTGGCACCGGGGAGCTGTTTTTT
cdr3_aa: CASSFQGGGTGELFF

d_call: -
j_call: TRBJ1-1
clone_size: -
v_call: TRBV27
cdr3_nt: TGTGCCAGCAGTCCTGTTTCGTTAGTCGGGGGGAGTACTGAAGCTTTCTTT
cdr3_aa: CASSPVSLVGGSTEAFF

d_call: -
j_call: TRBJ2-7
clone_size: -
v_call: TRBV28
cdr3_nt: TGTGCCAGCAGTTCAACAGGGCCAGCCTACGAGCAGTACTTC
cdr3_aa: CASSSTGPAYEQYF

d_call: -
j_call: TRBJ1-1
clone_size: -
v_call: TRBV7-8
cdr3_nt: TGTGCCAGCAGCTTAAGTACAGTAACATGGGTTGAAGCTTTCTTT
cdr3_aa: CASSLSTVTWVEAFF

d_call: TRBD1
j_call: TRBJ1-2
clone_size: -
v_call: TRBV28
cdr3_nt: TGTGCCAGCAGTTTATCTATGGCAGGGGGAGGCTATGGCTACACCTTC
cdr3_aa: CASSLSMAGGGYGYTF

d_call: -
j_call: TRBJ2-4
clone_size: -
v_call: TRBV4-3
cdr3_nt: TGCGCCAGCAGCCAAGATCGACGAGCGCTTTCCAAAAACATTCAGTACTTC
cdr3_aa: CASSQDRRALSKNIQYF

d_call: TRBD2
j_call: TRBJ2-7
clone_size: once
v_call: TRBV5-1
cdr3_nt: TGCGCCAGCAGCTTGGGCGGGACTAGCGGGGTCTACGAGCAGTACTTC
cdr3_aa: CASSLGGTSGVYEQYF

d_call: -
j_call: TRBJ2-2
clone_size: -
v_call: TRBV4-1
cdr3_nt: TGCGCCAGCAGCCAATACCCCACTGCGGTGGAGAGGAACACCGGGGAGCTGTTTTTT
cdr3_aa: CASSQYPTAVERNTGELFF

d_call: TRBD1
j_call: TRBJ1-2
clone_size: -
v_call: TRBV2
cdr3_nt: TGTGCCAGCACTGGACAGGGGGCGTTCTATGGCTACACCTTC
cdr3_aa: CASTGQGAFYGYTF

d_call: TRBD2
j_call: TRBJ2-1
clone_size: -
v_call: TRBV10-2
cdr3_nt: TGCGCCAGCAGTGAGAGGCTAGCGGGGGGGGCAATAAATGAGCAGTTCTTC
cdr3_aa: CASSERLAGGAINEQFF

d_call: -
j_call: TRBJ1-5
clone_size: -
v_call: TRBV28
cdr3_nt: TGTGCCAGCAGTTTAACGAGGGAGAATCAGCCCCAGCATTTT
cdr3_aa: CASSLTRENQPQHF

d_call: -
j_call: TRBJ2-6
clone_size: -
v_call: TRBV6-1
cdr3_nt: TGTGCCAGCAGCGCGCGGCGCGGGCCCAACGTCCTGACTTTC
cdr3_aa: CASSARRGPNVLTF

d_call: TRBD2
j_call: TRBJ2-5
clone_size: -
v_call: TRBV5-1
cdr3_nt: TGCGCCAGCAGCTTGGCCGACCTAGCGGGGGAAGAGACCCAGTACTTC
cdr3_aa: CASSLADLAGEETQYF

d_call: TRBD1
j_call: TRBJ1-2
clone_size: -
v_call: TRBV5-4
cdr3_nt: TGTGCCAGCAGCTTCGGACAGGTGGATGGCTACACCTTC
cdr3_aa: CASSFGQVDGYTF